These 16 T cell receptor beta chains share one sample of origin, sequenced in a study of T-cell memory formation after mild COVID-19 (dated by TCRdb to 2020 to 2022). The library was prepared using 5' RACE. Sequenced using an Illumina NovaSeq 6000. The raw public reads went through TCRdb reprocessing: fastp at Q25, MiXCR clone calling, in-frame beta chains kept. Each entry merges the rows of one CDR3 protein and shows their most common DNA and genes. This sample lists about 360,000 distinct CDR3 sequences; approximately 13% were detected once. The ten top clones hold about a fifth of the sample. Sequences were obtained from PBMCs or a T cell subset sorted from them (not recorded which). Source of these receptors: a man aged 18-30 years who had mild COVID-19 (a few samples of this study predate the infection). The sample titles of this study are shuffled in the database, so cell type and time point are left out; the donor was told from shared clones.

The gene calls are TRBV14 and TRBJ1-3; D gene unclear. This CDR3 region has 15 residues. Germline-derived CDR1 and CDR2 are SGHDN and FVKESK. V lost 6 bases to trimming and J lost 4 bases, with 16 bases between them. This CDR3 reads CASSPDPTGGNTIYF. DNA for the CDR3: TGTGCCAGCAGTCCGGACCCGACCGGGGGAAACACCATATATTTT.

This clonotype was counted between two and nine times. The chain uses TRBV7-2 and TRBJ2-1; no reliable D call. This CDR3 is built from 13 residues. Germline V gene data show CDR1 as SGHTA and CDR2 as FQGNSA. Trimming shortened V by 5 bases and J by 8 bases, and 13 bases separated the two germline ends. CDR3 sequence reads: CASSASPGYEQFF. CDR3 DNA: TGTGCCAGCAGCGCGTCCCCGGGTTATGAGCAGTTCTTC.

The chain carries TRBV28 and TRBJ2-3; 10 bases agree with TRBD2. The CDR3 contains 18 residues. J was trimmed by 0 bases and V by 4 bases; bases with no gene match: 10. Germline loops: CDR1 MDHEN, CDR2 SYDVKM. The CDR3 nucleotides are TGTGCCAGCAGTTATCCACCTAGCGGGGGCCTCAGCACAGATACGCAGTATTTT. Translating gives CASSYPPSGGLSTDTQYF.

This clonotype was detected a few times. V is TRBV12-3 or TRBV12-4 and J is TRBJ1-2, with no clear D. The V end was cut by 11 bases, the J end by 3 bases, with 10 bases between. The CDR3 runs to 11 residues. This chain's CDR3 is CAQGRDYGYTF. The CDR3 region has the DNA TGTGCCCAAGGCCGTGACTATGGCTACACCTTC.

This clonotype was detected only a few times. The V and J genes are TRBV20-1 and TRBJ1-2; D is undetermined. Trimming shortened V by 6 bases and J by 6 bases, and 23 bases separated the two germline ends. The CDR3 is made up of 15 amino acids. CDR1 DFQATT and CDR2 SNEGSKA come from the germline V gene (reference sequence). CDR3 loop: CSAPINGPPGNGYTF. CDR3 coding DNA: TGCAGTGCCCCCATAAATGGGCCACCGGGGAATGGCTACACCTTC.

CDR3 in amino acids: CASSTGPAPSGTEAFF. The CDR3 DNA reads as TGCGCCAGCAGCACCGGACCGGCCCCCTCGGGCACTGAAGCTTTCTTT. V is TRBV5-1 and J is TRBJ1-1, with no clear D. Trimming removed 4 bases from V and 4 bases from J, with 20 bases in between. Germline CDR1 reads SGHRS; CDR2 reads YFSETQ. This CDR3 contains 16 residues.

This clonotype appeared a few times. J is TRBJ2-2 and V is TRBV20-1, with D unresolved. V lost 1 base, J lost 4 bases, and 16 bases lay in between. There are 16 residues in the CDR3. Germline V gene data show CDR1 as DFQATT and CDR2 as SNEGSKA (reference sequence). The CDR3 DNA follows: TGCAGTGCTAGAGCCTCAAGGCGCGTCGCCACCGGGGAGCTGTTTTTT. It is translated as CSARASRRVATGELFF.

This clonotype appeared a few times. The rearrangement joins TRBV4-1 to TRBJ1-1, with a weak D call TRBD1 (5 bases). This CDR3 contains 17 residues. V was clipped by 4 bases and J by 6 bases, with 24 bases between them. Per germline, CDR1 MGHRA and CDR2 YSYEKL. The CDR3 coding sequence is TGCGCCAGCAGCCCCCAGGAGAGGGGTGCCGGAGGCCCTGAAGCTTTCTTT. Residues: CASSPQERGAGGPEAFF.

The rearrangement uses TRBV2 and TRBJ2-1; the D is unclear. The CDR3 totals 12 residues. Trimming removed 3 bases from V and 5 bases from J, with 5 bases in between. CDR1 and CDR2 from the germline V gene are SNHLY and FYNNEI. CDR3 sequence reads: CASSDPDNEQFF. For the CDR3, the DNA is TGTGCCAGCAGTGACCCCGACAATGAGCAGTTCTTC.

This rearrangement joins TRBV6-2 or TRBV6-3 to TRBJ1-1, with D perhaps matching TRBD1 (6 bases). CDR1 is MNHEY, CDR2 SVGEGT, per germline. This CDR3 has 15 amino acids. Trimming pared 6 bases from V and 6 bases from J, leaving 20 bases between. Written as DNA, the CDR3 is TGTGCCAGCAGGAGACCTGGAGGGGGAGTAGCTGAAGCTTTCTTT. This encodes CASRRPGGGVAEAFF.

The chain joins TRBV10-3 to TRBJ1-5; no reliable D call. The germline V gene has CDR1 ENHRY and CDR2 SYGVKD. The CDR3 contains 14 residues. Trimming removed 0 bases at V and 4 bases at J, with 7 bases between. Written as DNA, the CDR3 is TGTGCCATCAGTGAGTCAGGTTTAAATCAGCCCCAGCATTTT. This codes for CAISESGLNQPQHF.

This clonotype was counted between two and nine times. The chain has TRBV7-2 and TRBJ2-3, with D tentatively TRBD1 or TRBD2 (6 bases each). V was pared by 5 bases and J by 6 bases, with 15 bases between. Germline CDR1 is SGHTA and CDR2 is FQGNSA. The CDR3 contains 14 residues. This chain's CDR3 is CASSLMGGWDTQYF. In DNA form, the CDR3 reads TGTGCCAGCAGCCTAATGGGGGGCTGGGATACGCAGTATTTT.

A few counts support this clonotype. V usage is TRBV6-1 and J usage is TRBJ2-4; no definite D call. Germline V lookup: CDR1 MNHNS, CDR2 SASEGT. The CDR3 is made up of 12 amino acids. V shed 1 base and J shed 7 bases, with 5 bases lying between them. The CDR3 DNA is TGTGCCAGCAGTGAAGATGGGAACATTCAGTACTTC. It is translated as CASSEDGNIQYF.

This chain connects TRBV20-1 to TRBJ2-3, with 7 bases fitting TRBD1. Germline V gene lookup returns CDR1 DFQATT and CDR2 SNEGSKA (reference sequence). This CDR3 has 14 residues. J was trimmed by 2 bases and V by 2 bases; bases with no gene match: 4. Written as DNA, the CDR3 is TGCAGTGCTAGATCCAGGGGGATCACAGATACGCAGTATTTT. Translated: CSARSRGITDTQYF.

This rearrangement joins TRBV10-3 to TRBJ2-5, with D possibly called TRBD1 or TRBD2 (6 bases each). Germline CDR1 is ENHRY and CDR2 is SYGVKD. V gave up 6 bases and J gave up 4 bases, with 21 bases separating them. The CDR3 runs to 16 residues. CDR3 amino acids: CAISPGLGGGGETQYF. Written as DNA, the CDR3 is TGTGCCATCAGCCCCGGGTTAGGGGGAGGTGGAGAGACCCAGTACTTC.

This clonotype was picked up a small number of times. The chain uses TRBV15 and TRBJ2-3; D gene ambiguous. Trimming removed 0 bases from V and 0 bases from J, with 7 bases in between. Germline V gene data show CDR1 as LNHNV and CDR2 as YYDKDF (reference sequence). This CDR3 region has 15 residues. The CDR3 DNA reads TGTGCCACCAGCAGAGAGGGTCCTAGCACAGATACGCAGTATTTT. It is translated as CATSREGPSTDTQYF.